Presented here are 13 T cell receptor beta chains from one specimen sequenced in a study of cytomegalovirus exposure and HLA in healthy donors. The PCR employed 60 Vbeta primers together with 13 Jbeta primers. Sequencing was performed with immunoSEQ multiplex PCR; in TCRdb, only in-frame clones are kept and a portion is missing. The sample has under 200,000 clones, roughly 89% seen once; the top ten hold about 0.9%. Material for sequencing was PBMCs. The receptors come from a woman in her twenties or thirties in good health and CMV-seronegative.

The rearrangement joins TRBV28 to TRBJ2-3, with 7 bases identical to TRBD2. Germline CDR1 MDHEN, CDR2 SYDVKM. With 6 bases clipped from V and 4 bases from J, the junction kept 1 base outside the gene matches. The CDR3 is 12 residues long. CDR3 residues: CASRAGSDTQYF. The DNA for the CDR3 is TGTGCCAGCAGAGCGGGGTCAGATACGCAGTATTTT.

The chain combines TRBV18 with TRBJ2-3; 9 nucleotides match TRBD2. The germline V gene has CDR1 KGHSH and CDR2 LQKENI. The CDR3 loop spans 19 amino acids. J gave up 0 bases and V 3 bases, and 13 bases lay outside the gene matches. The CDR3: CASSPLPGGGASSTDTQYF. The CDR3 nucleotides read TGTGCCAGCTCACCCTTACCCGGCGGGGGGGCTTCTAGCACAGATACGCAGTATTTT.

For the CDR3, the DNA is TGCAGCGTTGAAAAGCCTCCAGGGACCCAGTACTTC. Translating gives CSVEKPPGTQYF. This chain connects TRBV29-1 to TRBJ2-5; D remains ambiguous. The CDR3 is 12 amino acids. Per germline, CDR1 SQVTM and CDR2 ANQGSEA. The V end was cut by 2 bases, the J end by 7 bases, with 11 bases between.

V usage is TRBV5-1 and J usage is TRBJ1-1; D is undetermined. CDR3 length equals 15 residues. In germline, CDR1 is SGHRS, CDR2 YFSETQ. The V end was cut by 4 bases, the J end by 3 bases, with 16 bases between. As DNA, the CDR3 is TGCGCCAGCAGCCGGGAAGCGGTGAGGGACACTGAAGCTTTCTTT. This sequence encodes CASSREAVRDTEAFF.

The CDR3 loop is CASSLDRALNEKLFF. In DNA, the CDR3 is TGTGCCAGCAGCTTAGACAGGGCCCTTAATGAAAAACTGTTTTTT. The chain employs TRBV7-9 and TRBJ1-4, with D possibly matching TRBD1 (6 bases). CDR1 SEHNR and CDR2 FQNEAQ come from the germline V gene (reference sequence). The CDR3 runs 15 residues. Trimming left V 1 base short and J 4 bases short, with 10 bases between. Based on the CDR3 plus reference TRBV7-9 and TRBJ1-4, the full variable domain is DTGVSQNPRHKITKRGQNVTFRCDPISEHNRLYWYRQTLGQGPEFLTYFQNEAQLEKSRLLSDRFSAERPKGSFSTLEIQRTEQGDSAMYLCASSLDRALNEKLFFGSGTQLSVL.

The chain employs TRBV5-1 and TRBJ2-2; 13 bases are shared with TRBD2. The CDR3 length is 18 residues. Germline V gene sequence: CDR1 SGHRS, CDR2 YFSETQ. V shed 4 bases and J 4 bases; nucleotides not matched to a gene: 10. CDR3 in amino acids: CASSHRTSGSWRTGELFF. CDR3 nucleotides: TGCGCCAGCAGCCACCGGACTAGCGGGAGTTGGCGCACCGGGGAGCTGTTTTTT.

A word on this clone: Other DNA sequences in this specimen translate into the identical CDR3. The chain joins TRBV19 to TRBJ2-7; 10 bases align to TRBD1. The J segment lost 5 bases and the V segment lost 2 bases, leaving 3 bases of the junction unmatched. Germline V CDR1 and CDR2: LNHDA, SQIVND (reference sequence). The CDR3 runs 14 residues. CDR3 in amino acids: CASSIRDRGNEQYF. CDR3 in DNA: TGTGCCAGTAGTATACGGGACAGGGGAAACGAGCAGTACTTC.

The chain combines TRBV7-8 with TRBJ2-1; 11 bases agree with TRBD2. Trimming removed 5 bases from V and 2 bases from J; junction bases left unmatched: 2. The CDR3 loop spans 15 amino acids. Germline V gene data show CDR1 as SGHVS and CDR2 as FQNEAQ. The CDR3, as DNA: TGTGCCAGCAGCCAACTAGCGGGAGCCTACAATGAGCAGTTCTTC. It codes for CASSQLAGAYNEQFF.

This chain links TRBV18 with TRBJ2-3; D is possibly TRBD1 (6 bases). The CDR3 sequence is 15 residues long. The V and J ends lost 6 bases and 1 base respectively, with 14 bases between them. CDR1 KGHSH and CDR2 LQKENI come from the germline V gene. CDR3 sequence reads: CASSQDSGGTDTQYF. The CDR3 nucleotides are TGTGCCAGCTCGCAGGACAGTGGGGGCACAGATACGCAGTATTTT.

The gene calls are TRBV6-6 and TRBJ2-1; D not certain. Trimming removed 5 bases at V and 9 bases at J, with 8 bases between. The CDR3 runs 11 residues. CDR1 and CDR2 from the germline V gene are MNHNY and SVGAGI (reference sequence). The CDR3 bases are TGTGCCAGCAGTGAGACTGGTGAGCAGTTCTTC. It codes for CASSETGEQFF.

The V and J genes are TRBV2 and TRBJ2-7; D possibly corresponds to TRBD1 (6 bases). Germline V CDR1 and CDR2: SNHLY, FYNNEI. CDR3 size: 15 residues. Trimming took off 6 bases at V and 0 bases at J, with 15 bases between the two ends. This CDR3 reads CASSPGTLPSYEQYF. The CDR3 DNA sequence: TGTGCCAGCAGCCCCGGGACACTTCCCTCCTACGAGCAGTACTTC.

The V call is TRBV7-3, the J call TRBJ2-2; 8 bases are shared with TRBD2. CDR1 and CDR2 (germline): SGHTA, FQGTGA. This CDR3 comprises 16 residues. V shed 5 bases and J 4 bases; nucleotides not matched to a gene: 9. As DNA, the CDR3 is TGTGCCAGCAGCCACCCCCAAGCGGGAGCCACCGGGGAGCTGTTTTTT. This encodes CASSHPQAGATGELFF.

The chain carries TRBV7-9 and TRBJ1-5; possibly TRBD1 for D (6 bases). V was shortened by 3 bases and J by 0 bases, with 15 bases between the two germline ends. The CDR3 contains 17 residues. The germline V gene has CDR1 SEHNR and CDR2 FQNEAQ (reference sequence). The CDR3 sequence is CASSFSGDDYSNQPQHF. The CDR3 DNA sequence: TGTGCCAGCAGCTTTTCAGGGGATGACTATAGCAATCAGCCCCAGCATTTT.